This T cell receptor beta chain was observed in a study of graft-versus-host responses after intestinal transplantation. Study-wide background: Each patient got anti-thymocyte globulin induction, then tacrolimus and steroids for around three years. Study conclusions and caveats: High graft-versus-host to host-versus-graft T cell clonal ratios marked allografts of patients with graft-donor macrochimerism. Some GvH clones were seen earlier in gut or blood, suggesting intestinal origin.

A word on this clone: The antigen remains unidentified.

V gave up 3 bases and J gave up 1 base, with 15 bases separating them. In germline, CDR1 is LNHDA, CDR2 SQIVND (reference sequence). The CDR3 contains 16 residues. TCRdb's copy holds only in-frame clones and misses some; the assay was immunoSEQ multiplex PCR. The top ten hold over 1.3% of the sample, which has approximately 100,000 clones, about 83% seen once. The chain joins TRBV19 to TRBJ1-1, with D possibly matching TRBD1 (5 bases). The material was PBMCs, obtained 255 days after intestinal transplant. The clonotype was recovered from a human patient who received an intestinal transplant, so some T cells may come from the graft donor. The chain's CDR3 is CASSIRLGPKNTEAFF. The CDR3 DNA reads TGTGCCAGTAGTATCCGCTTGGGACCCAAGAACACTGAAGCTTTCTTT. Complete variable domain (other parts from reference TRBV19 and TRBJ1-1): DGGITQSPKYLFRKEGQNVTLSCEQNLNHDAMYWYRQDPGQGLRLIYYSQIVNDFQKGDIAEGYSVSREKKESFPLTVTSAQKNPTAFYLCASSIRLGPKNTEAFFGQGTRLTVV.